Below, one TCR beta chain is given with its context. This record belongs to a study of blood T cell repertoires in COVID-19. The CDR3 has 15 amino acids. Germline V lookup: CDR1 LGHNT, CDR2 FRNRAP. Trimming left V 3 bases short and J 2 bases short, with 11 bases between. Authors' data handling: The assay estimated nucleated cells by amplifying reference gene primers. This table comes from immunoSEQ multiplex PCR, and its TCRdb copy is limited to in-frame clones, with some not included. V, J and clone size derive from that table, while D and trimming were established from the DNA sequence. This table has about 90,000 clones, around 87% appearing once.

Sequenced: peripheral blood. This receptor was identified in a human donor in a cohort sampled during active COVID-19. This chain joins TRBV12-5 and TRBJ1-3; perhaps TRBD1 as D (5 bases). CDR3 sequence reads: CASGLGEVTGNTIYF. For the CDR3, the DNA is TGTGCTAGTGGTTTAGGGGAGGTCACTGGAAACACCATATATTTT.